A selection of T cell receptor beta chains follows, all from one sample in a study of CD8 T cells in Susac syndrome. Via MiXCR, TCRdb re-called the immunoSEQ multiplex PCR reads, giving one row per CDR3 protein. The sample lists under 200,000 distinct CDR3 sequences, 85% to 95% occurring once. The sequenced sample consisted of CD8+ T cells from PBMCs. The receptors shown here come from a human donor with Susac syndrome. CDR3s include the opening cysteine and the closing phenylalanine or tryptophan. A D gene is named only where the DNA matches it firmly. Some rows have no size entry. The others give once, few or many, or a class for an expanded clone.

J gene	clone size	V gene	D gene	CDR3 DNA	CDR3 protein
TRBJ2-1	NA	TRBV20-1	TRBD2	TGCAGTGCTAGGGGACTAGCGGGAGAGAATGAGCAGTTCTTC	CSARGLAGENEQFF
TRBJ2-1	NA	TRBV6-5	NA	TGTGCCAGCAGTTACTCTCGGGCTTCCTACAATGAGCAGTTCTTC	CASSYSRASYNEQFF
TRBJ2-1	NA	TRBV11-2	TRBD2	TGTGCCAGCAGCTTACAGTGGGGGGGTCAGGTTGAGCAGTTCTTC	CASSLQWGGQVEQFF
TRBJ1-5	NA	TRBV30	NA	TGTGCCTGGAGTGTACGCGGAAATCAGCCCCAGCATTTT	CAWSVRGNQPQHF
TRBJ2-2	NA	TRBV24-1	NA	TGTGCCACCAGTGCTCAAATGGGCCCGAACACCGGGGAGCTGTTTTTT	CATSAQMGPNTGELFF
TRBJ2-7	NA	TRBV4-1	NA	TGCGCCAGCAGCCAAGAGGAGGGAGACGAGCAGTACTTC	CASSQEEGDEQYF
TRBJ2-2	NA	TRBV5-1	TRBD1	TGCGCCAGCACCTTCTTTGGACAGGGGGCAGGGACCGGGGAGCTGTTTTTT	CASTFFGQGAGTGELFF
TRBJ2-2	NA	TRBV27	TRBD2	TGTGCCAGCAGTTACCTCGGGGGGGCCACCGGGGAGCTGTTTTTT	CASSYLGGATGELFF
TRBJ1-1	NA	TRBV5-1	TRBD1	TGCGCCAGCAGCTTGGCCGGGACAGGCCTCTTACTCACTGAAGCTTTCTTT	CASSLAGTGLLLTEAFF
TRBJ1-1	NA	TRBV9	TRBD1	TGTGCCAGCAGAGGACAAGACCCCCAAGGTCTGGGACAGCGGGGAGCTTTCTTT	CASRGQDPQGLGQRGAFF
TRBJ1-2	once	TRBV20-1	TRBD1	TGCAGTGCTTTGGTACCAGGGGGCGGTAACTATGGCTACACCTTC	CSALVPGGGNYGYTF
TRBJ2-5	NA	TRBV9	TRBD2	TGTGCCAGCAGCGTAGCTTCAGGAGGACTAGCGGTACAAGAGACCCAGTACTTC	CASSVASGGLAVQETQYF
TRBJ2-7	NA	TRBV7-2	NA	TGTGCCAGCAGCTTAGATTACTACGAGCAGTACTTC	CASSLDYYEQYF
TRBJ1-1	NA	TRBV11-2	NA	TGTGCCAGCAGCTTAGAACCCCAATTCGCGGCAGCTTTCTTT	CASSLEPQFAAAFF
TRBJ2-5	NA	TRBV7-2	TRBD2	TGTGCCAGCAGCGAAACTAGCGGAAAACAAGAGACCCAGTACTTC	CASSETSGKQETQYF
TRBJ2-7	NA	TRBV9	NA	TGTGCCAGCAGCGTAGGCGACTACGAGCAGTACTTC	CASSVGDYEQYF
TRBJ1-5	NA	TRBV10-3	NA	TGTGCCATCAGTGAGGAGGTTAGCAATCAGCCCCAGCATTTT	CAISEEVSNQPQHF
TRBJ2-5	NA	TRBV11-2	TRBD2	TGTGCCAGCAGGATAGCGGGAGCCAAAGAGACCCAGTACTTC	CASRIAGAKETQYF